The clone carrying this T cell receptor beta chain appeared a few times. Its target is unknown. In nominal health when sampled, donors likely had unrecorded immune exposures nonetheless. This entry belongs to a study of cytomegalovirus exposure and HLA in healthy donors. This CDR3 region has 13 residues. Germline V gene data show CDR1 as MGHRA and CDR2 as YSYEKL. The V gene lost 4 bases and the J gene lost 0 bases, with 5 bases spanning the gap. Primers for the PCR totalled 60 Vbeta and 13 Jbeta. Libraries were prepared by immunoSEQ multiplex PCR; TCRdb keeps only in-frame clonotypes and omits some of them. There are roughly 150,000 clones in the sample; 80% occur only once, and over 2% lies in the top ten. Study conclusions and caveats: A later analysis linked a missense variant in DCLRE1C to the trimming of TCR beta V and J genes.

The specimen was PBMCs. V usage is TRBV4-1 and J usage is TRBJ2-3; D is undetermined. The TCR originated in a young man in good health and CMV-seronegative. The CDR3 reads CASSPFSTDTQYF. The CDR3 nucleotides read TGCGCCAGCAGCCCCTTCAGCACAGATACGCAGTATTTT.